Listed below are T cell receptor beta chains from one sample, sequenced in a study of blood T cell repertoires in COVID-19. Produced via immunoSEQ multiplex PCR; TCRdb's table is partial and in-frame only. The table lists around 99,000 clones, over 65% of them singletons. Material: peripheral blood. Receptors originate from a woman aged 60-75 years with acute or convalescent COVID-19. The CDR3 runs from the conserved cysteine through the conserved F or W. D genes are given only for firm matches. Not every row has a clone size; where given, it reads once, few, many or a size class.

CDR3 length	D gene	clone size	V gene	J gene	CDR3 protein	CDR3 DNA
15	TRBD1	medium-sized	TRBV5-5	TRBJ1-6	CASSLGSGTGSPLHF	TGTGCCAGCAGCTTGGGGTCCGGGACAGGTTCACCCCTCCACTTT
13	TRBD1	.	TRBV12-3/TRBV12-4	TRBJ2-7	CASSTGGAGEQYF	TGTGCCAGCAGTACAGGGGGCGCGGGTGAGCAGTACTTC
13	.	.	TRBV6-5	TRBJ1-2	CASSRTEKYGYTF	TGTGCCAGCAGTAGGACTGAGAAATATGGCTACACCTTC
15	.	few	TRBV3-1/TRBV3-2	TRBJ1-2	CASSQDPGGGSGYTF	TGTGCCAGCAGCCAAGATCCAGGCGGGGGGAGTGGCTACACCTTC
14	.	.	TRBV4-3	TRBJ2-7	CASSQERRGDEQYF	TGCGCCAGCAGCCAAGAACGACGCGGGGACGAGCAGTACTTC
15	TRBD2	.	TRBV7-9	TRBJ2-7	CASSFVSGRTYEQYF	TGTGCCAGCAGCTTCGTTAGCGGGAGAACCTACGAGCAGTACTTC
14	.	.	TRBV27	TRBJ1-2	CASSPTTIADGYTF	TGTGCCAGCAGTCCTACTACAATCGCGGATGGCTACACCTTC
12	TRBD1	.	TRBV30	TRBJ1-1	CASGQGNTEAFF	TGTGCCTCGGGACAGGGGAACACTGAAGCTTTCTTT
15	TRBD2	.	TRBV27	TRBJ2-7	CASSRPVAGTYEQYF	TGTGCCAGCAGTCGCCCGGTAGCGGGAACCTACGAGCAGTACTTC
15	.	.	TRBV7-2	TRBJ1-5	CASSLGPGGNQPQHF	TGTGCCAGCAGCTTGGGGCCTGGGGGCAATCAGCCCCAGCATTTT
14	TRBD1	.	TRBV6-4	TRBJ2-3	CASSETGGTDTQYF	TGTGCCAGCAGTGAGACAGGGGGCACAGATACGCAGTATTTT
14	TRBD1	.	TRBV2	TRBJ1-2	CASSVDRGRWGYTF	TGTGCCAGCAGTGTGGACAGGGGGCGATGGGGCTACACCTTC
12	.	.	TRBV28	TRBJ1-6	CASSLPGELPHF	TGTGCCAGCAGTCTCCCCGGGGAGCTCCCTCACTTT